The 8 T cell receptor beta chains in this list originate from one sample, sequenced in a study of immune evolution from preneoplasia to lung adenocarcinoma. Generated by immunoSEQ multiplex PCR, the TCRdb table keeps only in-frame clones and is missing some. This sample has roughly 8,100 clones, with 81% found just once. Material: FFPE invasive lung adenocarcinoma tissue. Receptors were obtained from a person between 45 and 65 years old with lung adenocarcinoma.

The chain is built from TRBV28 and TRBJ1-2; unclear D gene. Per germline, CDR1 MDHEN and CDR2 SYDVKM. The CDR3 contains 13 residues. V lost 5 bases, J lost 8 bases, and 15 bases lay in between. CDR3: CASSTPAQKGYTF. CDR3 in DNA: TGTGCCAGCAGTACCCCCGCCCAGAAAGGCTACACCTTC.

The chain employs TRBV5-1 and TRBJ2-7; D is ambiguous. The CDR3 runs to 11 residues. Germline-derived CDR1 and CDR2 are SGHRS and YFSETQ. V was shortened by 4 bases and J by 12 bases, with 14 bases between the two germline ends. CDR3: CASSGSEVVYF. CDR3 sequence (DNA): TGCGCCAGCAGCGGATCAGAGGTAGTGTACTTC.

The gene calls are TRBV19 and TRBJ1-4; D is uncertain. With 8 bases removed from V and 0 bases from J, the gap between germline ends came to 13 bases. The CDR3 is 15 residues long. Germline-derived CDR1 and CDR2 are LNHDA and SQIVND (reference sequence). Here the CDR3 reads CASGDTGATNEKLFF. The CDR3 nucleotides read TGTGCCAGTGGAGACACTGGTGCAACTAATGAAAAACTGTTTTTT.

CDR3 nucleotide sequence: TGTGCCTGGAGTATGGGACTAGAGTCTAGTGAGCAGTTCTTC. As protein: CAWSMGLESSEQFF. V gene TRBV30 combines with J gene TRBJ2-1; 8 bases match TRBD2. Trimming removed 2 bases from V and 9 bases from J; junction bases left unmatched: 9. The CDR3 spans 14 residues. The germline CDR1 and CDR2 sequences are GTSNPN and SVGIG (reference sequence).

V and J are TRBV10-3 and TRBJ2-7; 10 bases align to TRBD2. Germline CDR1 reads ENHRY; CDR2 reads SYGVKD. The V and J ends lost 5 bases and 4 bases, in that order; junction bases with no gene match: 5. The CDR3 runs to 14 residues. CDR3 DNA sequence: TGTGCCATCAGTTCGACTAGCGGGTTGTACGAGCAGTACTTC. Its translation: CAISSTSGLYEQYF.

This clone was detected once. The chain carries TRBV19 and TRBJ1-5, with D possibly being TRBD1 (6 bases). This CDR3 is built from 17 residues. Trimming left V 5 bases short and J 3 bases short, with 20 bases between. CDR1 is LNHDA, CDR2 SQIVND, per germline (reference sequence). For the CDR3, the DNA is TGTGCCAGTAGTCCTCGTGACGGGGGGCATAACAATCAGCCCCAGCATTTT. Encoded protein: CASSPRDGGHNNQPQHF.

The J gene is TRBJ2-5, the V gene TRBV11-2; 9 nucleotides line up with TRBD1. The CDR3 sequence is 17 residues long. From germline, CDR1 is SGHAT and CDR2 FQNNGV. V was pared by 5 bases and J by 4 bases, with 14 bases of the junction left unmatched. CDR3 DNA sequence: TGTGCCAGCAGCCCACCGGGACAGGGCATCGGTAGAGAGACCCAGTACTTC. Residues: CASSPPGQGIGRETQYF.

Only a few counts were recorded for this clone. The J gene is TRBJ1-5, the V gene TRBV30; D is unclear. Germline V gene sequence: CDR1 GTSNPN, CDR2 SVGIG (reference sequence). This CDR3 is 13 amino acids long. V was pared by 1 base and J by 5 bases, with 9 bases between. CDR3 sequence reads: CAWSDRPYQPQHF. DNA for the CDR3: TGTGCCTGGAGTGATCGTCCGTATCAGCCCCAGCATTTT.